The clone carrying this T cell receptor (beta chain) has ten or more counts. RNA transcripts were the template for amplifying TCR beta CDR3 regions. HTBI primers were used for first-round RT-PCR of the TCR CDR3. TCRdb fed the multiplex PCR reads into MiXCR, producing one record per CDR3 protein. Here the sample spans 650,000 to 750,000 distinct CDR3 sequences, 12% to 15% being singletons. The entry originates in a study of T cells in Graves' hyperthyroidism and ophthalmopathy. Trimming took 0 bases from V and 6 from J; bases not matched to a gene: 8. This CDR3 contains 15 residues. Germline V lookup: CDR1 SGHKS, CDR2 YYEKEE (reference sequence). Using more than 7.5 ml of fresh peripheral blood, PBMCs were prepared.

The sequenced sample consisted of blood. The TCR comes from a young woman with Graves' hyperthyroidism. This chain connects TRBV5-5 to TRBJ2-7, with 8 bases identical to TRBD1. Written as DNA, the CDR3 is TGTGCCAGCAGCTTGGTAGGACAGGGCAACTCCGAGCAGTACTTC. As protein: CASSLVGQGNSEQYF. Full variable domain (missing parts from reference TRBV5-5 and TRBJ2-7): DAGVTQSPTHLIKTRGQQVTLRCSPISGHKSVSWYQQVLGQGPQFIFQYYEKEERGRGNFPDRFSARQFPNYSSELNVNALLLGDSALYLCASSLVGQGNSEQYFGPGTRLTVT.